This TCR beta chain was documented in a study of early T cells in non-severe SARS-CoV-2 infection. Study context: The sequenced material was bulk RNA from unsorted whole blood, and its chains were unpaired.

Unique molecular identifiers were added to individual cDNA molecules. TCRdb fed the 5' RACE reads into MiXCR, producing one record per CDR3 protein. The sample holds 30,000 or so distinct CDR3 sequences, more than 6% seen once. This clonotype has just a few counts. V lost 4 bases, J lost 4 bases, and 1 base stayed unmatched. The V gene's germline CDR1 is MGHRA and CDR2 YSYEKL. The CDR3 spans 14 residues. The sample taken for sequencing was whole blood. The clonotype was recovered from an adult who was a healthcare worker with PCR-confirmed SARS-CoV-2 infection or an uninfected control (not recorded which). The chain combines TRBV4-1 with TRBJ2-5; the match to TRBD1 covers 12 bases. CDR3 sequence (DNA): TGCGCCAGCAGCCGGGACAGGGGGCGAGAGACCCAGTACTTC. It yields the protein CASSRDRGRETQYF.